What follows are 2 T cell receptor beta chains derived from one specimen sequenced in a study of long-term antiretroviral therapy in people with HIV (dated by TCRdb to between 2021 and 2024). Sequencing of the TRB variable region was done with the immunoSEQ hsTCRB v3.0 assay at survey level resolution. TCRdb took over this immuneACCESS table, retaining in-frame rearrangements with V and J assigned. Such tables are incomplete; in checked studies, under half of the missing clones stem from an unresolved V gene, and the remainder is unexplained. This sample holds 15,000 to 20,000 clones; approximately 80% were observed only once. Of the sample, approximately 4.8% is held by the ten largest clones. Specimen: unsorted PBMCs, collected 0.1 years before starting antiretroviral therapy. These receptors were collected from a man between 18 and 35 years old with HIV.

V and J are TRBV5-1 and TRBJ1-6; a weak D match, TRBD1 (5 bases). CDR1 is SGHRS and CDR2 is YFSETQ in the germline V gene. Trimming shortened V by 9 bases and J by 7 bases, and 20 bases separated the two germline ends. The CDR3 is 15 residues long. As DNA, the CDR3 is TGCGCCACCAGACCCAGCCTAGGGGCGAATTCACCCCTCCACTTT. This encodes CATRPSLGANSPLHF.

This sequence joins TRBV7-2 and TRBJ2-2; 11 bases map to TRBD2. Trimming took 1 base from V and 2 from J; bases not matched to a gene: 3. The germline CDR1 and CDR2 sequences are SGHTA and FQGNSA. This CDR3 spans 17 amino acids. Here the CDR3 DNA reads TGTGCCAGCAGCTTAGTAGGGACTAGCGGAAACACCGGGGAGCTGTTTTTT. Protein: CASSLVGTSGNTGELFF.